Sequencing of this T cell receptor beta chain was carried out in a study of T cell responses to AZD1222 COVID-19 vaccine (dated by TCRdb to 2020 to 2023). About the investigation overall: AZD1222 recipients whose second dose came at about 4 weeks and those whose second dose came at about 12 weeks were combined into one group, since spike-specific TCR depth and breadth did not differ between the two schedules. TCR sequencing was performed for about 250 trial participants, of whom around 200 were given two doses of AZD1222 and about 25 were given two doses of MenACWY control vaccine. Trial participants were enrolled by age into 18-55, 56-69 and 70-plus year subgroups, with roughly 160, 29 and 62 TCR-sequenced participants respectively.

General study outcomes and caveats: The 56-69-year group was small, and its depth increase did not reach significance, likely because of low power. Reportedly, almost half of the unique spike-specific TCRs recognized epitopes lying outside the regions that are mutated in the B.1.351 and B.1.1.7 variants. Participants were mostly white British, with more females than males. The authors suggested clonal diversity may have been underestimated. Only five to seven AZD1222 recipients were SARS-CoV-2 seropositive at baseline, limiting conclusions about previously exposed vaccinees. The whole spike protein was spanned by vaccine-associated CD4 TCRs, and dominant responses were seen in regions 160-218 and 743-854. A significant rise in spike-specific TCR breadth and depth was observed after two AZD1222 doses relative to day 0 and relative to MenACWY recipients. Because no samples from the day 14 peak response were available, repertoires could be characterized only after the peak T cell response.

For this chain, trimming is 0 bases at the V end and 5 bases at the J end, and the number of junction bases without a gene match is 3. The CDR3 holds 16 amino acids from the cysteine to the phenylalanine. Just CDR3 DNA is preserved here, 48 bases in frame from base 1. For CDR1 and CDR2, the germline V gene lists SGDLS and YYNGEE. Explained via the paper, the time point label denotes: baseline before first vaccination. Vaccinee samples came from UK trials COV001 and COV002, including a single-blind randomized controlled phase 2/3 trial of AZD1222 (ChAdOx1 nCoV-19) in healthy adults. For TCRbeta chain sequencing, PBMC samples from trial participants were taken at day 0 and at day 28 after the second dose. Comment on this clone: What this receptor recognizes is not known. No much larger clone is present one base from it, and per-base qualities are unavailable.

The CDR3 regions of human TCRbeta chains were analyzed by immunosequencing. Turning to the authors' computational methods: Repertoire TCRs were matched against a reference library of SARS-CoV-2-specific TCRs generated with the MIRA antigen-specificity platform. Breadth was defined as the fraction of unique TCRs that were SARS-CoV-2-associated, and depth was defined as the fraction of total T cells that were SARS-CoV-2-associated. Using the MIRA data, each spike-specific TCR was assigned both to the spike region to which the TCR was reactive and to a CD4 or CD8 class. Log10-transformed breadth and depth values were compared by one-way ANOVA with Sidak's multiple comparisons tests. TCRdb re-hosts the immuneACCESS table, in-frame sequences only. Its copies lack some clones; in the studies checked, an unresolved V gene accounts for under half of them, and the cause for the rest is not known. That table furnishes V, J and clone size, whereas the DNA furnished D and trimming. This sample lists about 120,000 clones; more than 80% were detected once. The ten biggest clones cover under 3.5% of the sample.

This clonotype originated in an adult in good health. This receptor chain uses TRBV9 and TRBJ2-1; TRBD2 lines up with 12 middle nucleotides. The specimen was peripheral blood, collected on day 0 of AZD1222 vaccination. The sequence in DNA is TGTGCCAGCAGCGTAGCCCGGACTAGCGGGAACAATGAGCAGTTCTTC. It encodes CASSVARTSGNNEQFF. Full variable domain (CDR3 extended with the reference TRBV9 and TRBJ2-1 proteins): DSGVTQTPKHLITATGQRVTLRCSPRSGDLSVYWYQQSLDQGLQFLIQYYNGEERAKGNILERFSAQQFPDLHSELNLSSLELGDSALYFCASSVARTSGNNEQFFGPGTRLTVL.